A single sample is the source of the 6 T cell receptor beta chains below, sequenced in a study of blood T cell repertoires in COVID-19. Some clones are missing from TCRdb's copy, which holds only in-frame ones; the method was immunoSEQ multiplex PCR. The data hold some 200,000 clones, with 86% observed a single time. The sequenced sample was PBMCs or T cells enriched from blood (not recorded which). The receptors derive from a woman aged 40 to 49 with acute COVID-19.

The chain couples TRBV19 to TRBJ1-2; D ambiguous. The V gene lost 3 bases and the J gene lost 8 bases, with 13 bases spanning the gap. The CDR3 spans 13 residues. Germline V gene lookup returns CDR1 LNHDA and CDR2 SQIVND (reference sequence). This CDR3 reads CASSMGRNWGYTF. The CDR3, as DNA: TGTGCCAGTAGTATGGGCAGGAACTGGGGCTACACCTTC.

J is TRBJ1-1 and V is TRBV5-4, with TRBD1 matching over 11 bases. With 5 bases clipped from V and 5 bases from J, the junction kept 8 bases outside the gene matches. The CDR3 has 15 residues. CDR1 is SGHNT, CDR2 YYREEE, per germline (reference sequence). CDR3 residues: CASSRPGTGGTEAFF. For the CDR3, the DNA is TGTGCCAGCAGTCGTCCCGGGACAGGGGGGACTGAAGCTTTCTTT. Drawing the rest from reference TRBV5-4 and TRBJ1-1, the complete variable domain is ETGVTQSPTHLIKTRGQQVTLRCSSQSGHNTVSWYQQALGQGPQFIFQYYREEENGRGNFPPRFSGLQFPNYSSELNVNALELDDSALYLCASSRPGTGGTEAFFGQGTRLTVV.

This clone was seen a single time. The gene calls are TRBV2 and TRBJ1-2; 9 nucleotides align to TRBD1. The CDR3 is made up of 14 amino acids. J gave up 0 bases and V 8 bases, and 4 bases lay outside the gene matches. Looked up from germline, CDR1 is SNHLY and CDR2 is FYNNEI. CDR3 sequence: CASGGQGPNYGYTF. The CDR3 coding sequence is TGTGCCAGCGGGGGACAGGGACCTAACTATGGCTACACCTTC.

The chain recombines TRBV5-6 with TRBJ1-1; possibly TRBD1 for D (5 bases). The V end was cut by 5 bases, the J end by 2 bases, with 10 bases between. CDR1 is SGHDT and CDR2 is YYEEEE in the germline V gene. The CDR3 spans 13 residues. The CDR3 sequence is CASSRGRNTEAFF. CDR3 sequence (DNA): TGTGCCAGCAGTAGGGGCCGAAACACTGAAGCTTTCTTT.

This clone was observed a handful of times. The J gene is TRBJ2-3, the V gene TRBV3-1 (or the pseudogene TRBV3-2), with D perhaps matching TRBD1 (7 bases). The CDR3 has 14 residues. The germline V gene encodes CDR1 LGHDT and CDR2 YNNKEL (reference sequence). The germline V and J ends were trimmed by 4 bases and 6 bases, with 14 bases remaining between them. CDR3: CASSLRQGGDTQYF. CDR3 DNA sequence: TGTGCCAGCAGCCTTAGACAGGGAGGTGATACGCAGTATTTT.

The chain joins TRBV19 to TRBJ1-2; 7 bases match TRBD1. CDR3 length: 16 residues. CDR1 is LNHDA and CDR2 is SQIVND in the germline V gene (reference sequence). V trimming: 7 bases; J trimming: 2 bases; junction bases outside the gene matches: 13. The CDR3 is CASTYQTGTLNYGYTF. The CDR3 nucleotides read TGTGCCAGTACCTACCAGACAGGGACCCTGAACTATGGCTACACCTTC. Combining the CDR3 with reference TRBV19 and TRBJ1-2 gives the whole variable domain DGGITQSPKYLFRKEGQNVTLSCEQNLNHDAMYWYRQDPGQGLRLIYYSQIVNDFQKGDIAEGYSVSREKKESFPLTVTSAQKNPTAFYLCASTYQTGTLNYGYTFGSGTRLTVV.